The subject of this entry is one T cell receptor (beta chain). Authors' data handling: Estimated nucleated cell counts came from reference gene primer amplification. Profiling relied on immunoSEQ multiplex PCR, and the TCRdb table lists in-frame clones only, not all of them. D and trimming come from the DNA, and the V and J calls and clone size come from that table. The sample holds some 360,000 clones, about 90% seen once. The CDR3 is 13 amino acids. V was cut by 3 bases and J by 4 bases, with 9 bases left in between. Germline CDR1 reads MDHEN; CDR2 reads SYDVKM. During active infection, Seattle patients enrolled and were then monitored through disease. These data are taken from a study of blood T cell repertoires in COVID-19. Overall study context: Italy, Spain and the United States were the sources of the convalescent and acute COVID-19 samples. PBMCs, B-cell-depleted T cells, or T cells provided the cDNA or gDNA that made up the material.

The chain couples TRBV28 to TRBJ2-5; D is perhaps TRBD1 (6 bases). The receptor's source is a woman aged 55-69 years with COVID-19, enrolled during active disease. Sequencing used peripheral blood. CDR3 loop: CASSLDRTETQYF. The CDR3 DNA is TGTGCCAGCAGTTTGGACAGAACAGAGACCCAGTACTTC.